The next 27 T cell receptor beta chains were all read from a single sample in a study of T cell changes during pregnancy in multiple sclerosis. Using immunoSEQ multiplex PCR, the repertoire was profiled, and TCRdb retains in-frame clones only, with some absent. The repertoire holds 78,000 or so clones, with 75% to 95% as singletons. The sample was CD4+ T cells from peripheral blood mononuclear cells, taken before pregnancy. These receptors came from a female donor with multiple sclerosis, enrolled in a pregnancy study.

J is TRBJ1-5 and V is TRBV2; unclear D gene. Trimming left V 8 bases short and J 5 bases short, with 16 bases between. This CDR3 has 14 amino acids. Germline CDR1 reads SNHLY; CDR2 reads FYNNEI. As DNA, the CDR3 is TGTGCCAGCGTCAGAGGAGGGAGGGATCAGCCCCAGCATTTT. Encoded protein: CASVRGGRDQPQHF.

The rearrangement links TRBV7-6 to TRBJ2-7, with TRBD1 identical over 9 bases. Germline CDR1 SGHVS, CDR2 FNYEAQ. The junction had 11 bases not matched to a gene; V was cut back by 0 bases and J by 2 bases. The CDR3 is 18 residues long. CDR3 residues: CASSLADRDREGTYEQYF. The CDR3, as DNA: TGTGCCAGCAGCTTAGCTGACCGGGACAGGGAAGGAACCTACGAGCAGTACTTC.

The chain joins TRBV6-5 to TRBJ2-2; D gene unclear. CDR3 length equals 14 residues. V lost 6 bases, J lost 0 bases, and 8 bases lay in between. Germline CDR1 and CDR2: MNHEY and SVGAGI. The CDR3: CASRPYANTGELFF. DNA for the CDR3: TGTGCCAGCAGACCCTACGCGAACACCGGGGAGCTGTTTTTT.

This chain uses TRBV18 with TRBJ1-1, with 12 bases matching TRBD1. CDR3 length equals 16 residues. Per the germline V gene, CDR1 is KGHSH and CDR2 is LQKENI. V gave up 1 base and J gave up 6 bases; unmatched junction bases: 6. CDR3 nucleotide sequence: TGTGCCAGCTCACCACGGGGACAGGGGGCGACCTCTGAAGCTTTCTTT. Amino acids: CASSPRGQGATSEAFF.

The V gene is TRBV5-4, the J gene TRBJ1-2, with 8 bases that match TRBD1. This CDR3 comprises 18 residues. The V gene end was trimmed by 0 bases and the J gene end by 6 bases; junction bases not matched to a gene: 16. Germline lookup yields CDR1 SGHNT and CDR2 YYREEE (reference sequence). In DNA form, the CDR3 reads TGTGCCAGCAGCTTGGGGAGACAGGGGCGCAGAGTAGCGCATGGCTACACCTTC. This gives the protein CASSLGRQGRRVAHGYTF.

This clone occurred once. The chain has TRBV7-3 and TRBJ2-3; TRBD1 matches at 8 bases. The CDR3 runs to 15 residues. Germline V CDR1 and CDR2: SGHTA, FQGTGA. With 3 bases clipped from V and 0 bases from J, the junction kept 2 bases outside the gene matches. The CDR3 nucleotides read TGTGCCAGCAGCTTTCGACAGGGGAGCACAGATACGCAGTATTTT. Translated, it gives CASSFRQGSTDTQYF. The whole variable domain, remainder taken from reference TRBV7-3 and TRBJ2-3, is GAGVSQTPSNKVTEKGKYVELRCDPISGHTALYWYRQSLGQGPEFLIYFQGTGAADDSGLPNDRFFAVRPEGSVSTLKIQRTERGDSAVYLCASSFRQGSTDTQYFGPGTRLTVL.

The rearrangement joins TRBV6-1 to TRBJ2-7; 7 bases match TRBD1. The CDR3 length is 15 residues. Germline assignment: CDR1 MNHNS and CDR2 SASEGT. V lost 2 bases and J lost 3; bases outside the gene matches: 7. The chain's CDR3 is CASSEFGRGIYEQYF. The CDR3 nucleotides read TGTGCCAGCAGTGAATTCGGCAGGGGGATCTACGAGCAGTACTTC.

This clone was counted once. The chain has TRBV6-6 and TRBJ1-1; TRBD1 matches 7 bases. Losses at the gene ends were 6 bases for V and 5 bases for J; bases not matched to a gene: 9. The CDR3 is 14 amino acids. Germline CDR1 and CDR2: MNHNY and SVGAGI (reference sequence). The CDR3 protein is CASRTLRQGTEAFF. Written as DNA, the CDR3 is TGTGCCAGCAGGACCTTAAGACAGGGAACTGAAGCTTTCTTT.

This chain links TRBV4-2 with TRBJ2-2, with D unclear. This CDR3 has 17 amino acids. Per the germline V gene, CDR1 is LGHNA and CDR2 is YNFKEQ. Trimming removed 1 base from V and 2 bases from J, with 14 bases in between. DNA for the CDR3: TGTGCCAGCAGCCAAGCCCGTGCCACTGCTAACACCGGGGAGCTGTTTTTT. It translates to CASSQARATANTGELFF.

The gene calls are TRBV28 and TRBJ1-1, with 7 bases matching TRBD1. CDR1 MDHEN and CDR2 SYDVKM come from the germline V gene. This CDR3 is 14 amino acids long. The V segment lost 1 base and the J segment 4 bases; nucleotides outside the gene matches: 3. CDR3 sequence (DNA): TGTGCCAGCAGTTTATCAGGGGGGTCCACTGAAGCTTTCTTT. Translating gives CASSLSGGSTEAFF. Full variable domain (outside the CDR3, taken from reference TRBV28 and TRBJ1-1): DVKVTQSSRYLVKRTGEKVFLECVQDMDHENMFWYRQDPGLGLRLIYFSYDVKMKEKGDIPEGYSVSREKKERFSLILESASTNQTSMYLCASSLSGGSTEAFFGQGTRLTVV.

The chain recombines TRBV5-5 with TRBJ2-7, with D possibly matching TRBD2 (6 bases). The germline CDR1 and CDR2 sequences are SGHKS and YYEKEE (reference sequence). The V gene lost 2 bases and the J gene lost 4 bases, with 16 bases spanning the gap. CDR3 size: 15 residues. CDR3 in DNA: TGTGCCAGCAGCTTTAATACGGGGGATTGGTACGAGCAGTACTTC. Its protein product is CASSFNTGDWYEQYF.

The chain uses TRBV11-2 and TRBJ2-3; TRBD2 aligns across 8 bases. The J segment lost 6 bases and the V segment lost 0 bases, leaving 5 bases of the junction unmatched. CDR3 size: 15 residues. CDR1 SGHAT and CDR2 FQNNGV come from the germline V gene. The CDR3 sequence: CASSLEVAGRDTQYF. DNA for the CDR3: TGTGCCAGCAGCTTAGAGGTAGCGGGGCGTGATACGCAGTATTTT.

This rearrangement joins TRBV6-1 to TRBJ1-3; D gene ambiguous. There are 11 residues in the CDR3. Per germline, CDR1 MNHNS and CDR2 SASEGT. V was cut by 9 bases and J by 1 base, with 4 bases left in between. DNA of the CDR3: TGTGCCAGTCAATCTGGAAACACCATATATTTT. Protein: CASQSGNTIYF.

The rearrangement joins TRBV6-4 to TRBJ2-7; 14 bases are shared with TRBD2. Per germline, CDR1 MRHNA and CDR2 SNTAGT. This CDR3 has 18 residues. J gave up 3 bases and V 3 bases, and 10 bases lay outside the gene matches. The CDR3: CASSDSTSGRADFYEQYF. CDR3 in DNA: TGTGCCAGCAGTGATTCGACTAGCGGGAGGGCCGATTTCTACGAGCAGTACTTC.

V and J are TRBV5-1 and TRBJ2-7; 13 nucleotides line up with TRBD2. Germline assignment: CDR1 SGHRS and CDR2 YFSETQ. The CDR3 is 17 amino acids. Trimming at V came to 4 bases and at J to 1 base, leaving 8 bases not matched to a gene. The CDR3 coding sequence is TGCGCCAGCAGCGCCCGGACTAGCGGGAGAATGTCCTACGAGCAGTACTTC. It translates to CASSARTSGRMSYEQYF. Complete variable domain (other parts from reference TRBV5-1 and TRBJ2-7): KAGVTQTPRYLIKTRGQQVTLSCSPISGHRSVSWYQQTPGQGLQFLFEYFSETQRNKGNFPGRFSGRQFSNSRSEMNVSTLELGDSALYLCASSARTSGRMSYEQYFGPGTRLTVT.

CDR3 in DNA: TGTGCCAGCAGTGAGGCAGGGGACACTGAAGCTTTCTTT. Its translation: CASSEAGDTEAFF. The V gene is TRBV6-1, the J gene TRBJ1-1; the D gene is possibly TRBD1 (6 bases). There are 13 residues in the CDR3. From germline, CDR1 is MNHNS and CDR2 SASEGT. V was trimmed by 3 bases and J by 3 bases, leaving 8 bases between them.

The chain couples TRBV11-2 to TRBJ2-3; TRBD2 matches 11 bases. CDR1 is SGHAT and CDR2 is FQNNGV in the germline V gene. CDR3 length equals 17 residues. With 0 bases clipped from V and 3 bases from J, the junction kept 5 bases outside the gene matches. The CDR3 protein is CASSLDPASGRTDTQYF. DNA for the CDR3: TGTGCCAGCAGCTTAGATCCCGCTAGCGGGAGGACAGATACGCAGTATTTT.

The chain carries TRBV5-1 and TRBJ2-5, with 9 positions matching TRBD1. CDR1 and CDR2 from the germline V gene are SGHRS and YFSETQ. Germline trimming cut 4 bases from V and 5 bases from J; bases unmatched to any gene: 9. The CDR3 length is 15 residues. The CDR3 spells CASSPTPDRGETQYF. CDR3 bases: TGCGCCAGCAGCCCCACTCCGGACAGGGGTGAGACCCAGTACTTC.

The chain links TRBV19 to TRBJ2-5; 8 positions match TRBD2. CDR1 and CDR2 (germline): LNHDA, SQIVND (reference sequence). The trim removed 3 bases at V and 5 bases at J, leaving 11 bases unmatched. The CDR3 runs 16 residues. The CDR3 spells CASSILGGANAETQYF. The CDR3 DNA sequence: TGTGCCAGTAGTATCCTCGGGGGGGCAAATGCGGAGACCCAGTACTTC.

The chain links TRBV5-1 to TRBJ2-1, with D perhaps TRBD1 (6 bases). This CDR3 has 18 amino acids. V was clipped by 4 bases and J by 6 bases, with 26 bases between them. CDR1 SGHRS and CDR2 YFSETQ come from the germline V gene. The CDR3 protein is CASSTIGFETGGLNEQFF. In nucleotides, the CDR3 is TGCGCCAGCAGCACGATAGGGTTCGAGACAGGCGGCCTCAATGAGCAGTTCTTC. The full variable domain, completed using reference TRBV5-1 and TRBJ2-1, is KAGVTQTPRYLIKTRGQQVTLSCSPISGHRSVSWYQQTPGQGLQFLFEYFSETQRNKGNFPGRFSGRQFSNSRSEMNVSTLELGDSALYLCASSTIGFETGGLNEQFFGPGTRLTVL.

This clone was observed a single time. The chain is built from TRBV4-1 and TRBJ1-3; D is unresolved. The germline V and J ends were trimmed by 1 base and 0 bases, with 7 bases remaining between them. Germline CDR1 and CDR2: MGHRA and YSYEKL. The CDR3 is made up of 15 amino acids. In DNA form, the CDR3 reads TGCGCCAGCAGCCAAGTTTGGAGCTCTGGAAACACCATATATTTT. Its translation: CASSQVWSSGNTIYF.

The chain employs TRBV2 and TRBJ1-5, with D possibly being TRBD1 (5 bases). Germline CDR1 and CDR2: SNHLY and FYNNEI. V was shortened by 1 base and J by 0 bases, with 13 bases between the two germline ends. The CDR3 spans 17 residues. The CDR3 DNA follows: TGTGCCAGCAGTGAAGGTTTGGGGCCCGGTAGCAATCAGCCCCAGCATTTT. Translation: CASSEGLGPGSNQPQHF.

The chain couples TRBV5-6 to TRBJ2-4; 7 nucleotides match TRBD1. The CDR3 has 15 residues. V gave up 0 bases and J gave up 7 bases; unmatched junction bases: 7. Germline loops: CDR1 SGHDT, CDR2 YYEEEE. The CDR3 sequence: CASSLAGGVGNIQYF. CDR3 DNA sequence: TGTGCCAGCAGCTTGGCAGGGGGAGTTGGGAACATTCAGTACTTC.

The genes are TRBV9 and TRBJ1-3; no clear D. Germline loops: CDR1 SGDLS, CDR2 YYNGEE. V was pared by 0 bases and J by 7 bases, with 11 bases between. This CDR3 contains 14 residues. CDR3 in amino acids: CASSVAAGSNTIYF. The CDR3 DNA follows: TGTGCCAGCAGCGTAGCGGCAGGCTCTAACACCATATATTTT.

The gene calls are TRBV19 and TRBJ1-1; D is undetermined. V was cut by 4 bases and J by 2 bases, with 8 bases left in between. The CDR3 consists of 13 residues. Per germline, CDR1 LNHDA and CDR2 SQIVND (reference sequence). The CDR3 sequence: CASSRYINTEAFF. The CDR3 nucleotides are TGTGCCAGTAGTAGGTACATAAACACTGAAGCTTTCTTT.

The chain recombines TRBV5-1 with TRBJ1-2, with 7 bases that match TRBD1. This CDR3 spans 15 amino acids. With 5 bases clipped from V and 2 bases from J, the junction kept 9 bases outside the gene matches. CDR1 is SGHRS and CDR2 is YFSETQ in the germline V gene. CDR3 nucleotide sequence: TGCGCCAGCAGTTTAGGACAGGATAAAAACTATGGCTACACCTTC. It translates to CASSLGQDKNYGYTF.

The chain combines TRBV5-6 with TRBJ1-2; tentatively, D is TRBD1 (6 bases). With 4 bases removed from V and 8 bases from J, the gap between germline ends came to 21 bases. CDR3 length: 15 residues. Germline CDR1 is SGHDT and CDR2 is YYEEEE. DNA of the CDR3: TGTGCCAGCAGCCCCCGCGGGGGGCCGGTCGACGGCTACACCTTC. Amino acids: CASSPRGGPVDGYTF.